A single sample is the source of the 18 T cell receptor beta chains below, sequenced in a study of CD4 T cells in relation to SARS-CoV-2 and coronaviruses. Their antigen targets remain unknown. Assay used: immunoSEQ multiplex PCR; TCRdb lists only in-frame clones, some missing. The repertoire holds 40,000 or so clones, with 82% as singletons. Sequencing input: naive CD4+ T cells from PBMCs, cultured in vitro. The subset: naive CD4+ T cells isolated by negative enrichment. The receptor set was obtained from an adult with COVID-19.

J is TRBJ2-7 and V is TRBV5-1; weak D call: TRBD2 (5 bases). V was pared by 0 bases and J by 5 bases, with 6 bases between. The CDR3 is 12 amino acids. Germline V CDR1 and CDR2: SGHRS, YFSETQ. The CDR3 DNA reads TGCGCCAGCAGCTTGGCCGGGGACGAGCAGTACTTC. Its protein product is CASSLAGDEQYF.

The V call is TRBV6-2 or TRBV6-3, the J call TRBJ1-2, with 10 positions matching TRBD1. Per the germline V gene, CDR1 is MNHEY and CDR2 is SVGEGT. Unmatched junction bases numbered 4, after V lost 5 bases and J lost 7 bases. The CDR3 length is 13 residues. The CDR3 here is CASSPGQGFGYTF. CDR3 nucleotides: TGTGCCAGCAGTCCGGGACAGGGGTTTGGCTACACCTTC.

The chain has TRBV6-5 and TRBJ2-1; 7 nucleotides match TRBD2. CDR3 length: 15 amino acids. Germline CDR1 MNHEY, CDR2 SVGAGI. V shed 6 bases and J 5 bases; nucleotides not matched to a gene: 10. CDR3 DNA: TGTGCCAGCAGGGGGTATGGGCTAGCGGACAATGAGCAGTTCTTC. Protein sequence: CASRGYGLADNEQFF.

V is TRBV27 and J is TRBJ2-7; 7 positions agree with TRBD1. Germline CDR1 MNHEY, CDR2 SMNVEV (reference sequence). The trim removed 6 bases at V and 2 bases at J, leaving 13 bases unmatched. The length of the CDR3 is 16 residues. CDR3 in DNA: TGTGCCAGCAGAACCACCGGGACAGTAGGGGCCTACGAGCAGTACTTC. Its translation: CASRTTGTVGAYEQYF.

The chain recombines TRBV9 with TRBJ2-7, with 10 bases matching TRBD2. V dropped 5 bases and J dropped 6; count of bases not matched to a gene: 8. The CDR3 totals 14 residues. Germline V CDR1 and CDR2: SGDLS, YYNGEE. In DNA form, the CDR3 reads TGTGCCAGCAGTCCTAGCGGGAGTTTTATCGAGCAGTACTTC. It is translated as CASSPSGSFIEQYF.

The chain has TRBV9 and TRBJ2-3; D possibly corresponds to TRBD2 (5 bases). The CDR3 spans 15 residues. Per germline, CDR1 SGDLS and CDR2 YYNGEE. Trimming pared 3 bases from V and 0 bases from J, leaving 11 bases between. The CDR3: CASSESGYSTDTQYF. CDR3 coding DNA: TGTGCCAGCAGCGAAAGCGGCTATAGCACAGATACGCAGTATTTT.

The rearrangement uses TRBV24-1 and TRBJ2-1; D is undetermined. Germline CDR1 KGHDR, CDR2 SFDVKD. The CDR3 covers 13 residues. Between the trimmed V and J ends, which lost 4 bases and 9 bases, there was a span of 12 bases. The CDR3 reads CATSDDQLGEQFF. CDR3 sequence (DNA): TGTGCCACCAGTGACGACCAACTCGGTGAGCAGTTCTTC.

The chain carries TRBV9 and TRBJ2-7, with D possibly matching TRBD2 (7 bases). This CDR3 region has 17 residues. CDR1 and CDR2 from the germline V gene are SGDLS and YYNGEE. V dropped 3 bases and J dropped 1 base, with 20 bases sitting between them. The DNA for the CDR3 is TGTGCCAGCAGCGAACCCCGAGGGAGGGACACTTCCTACGAGCAGTACTTC. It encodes CASSEPRGRDTSYEQYF.

CDR3 sequence (DNA): TGTGCCAGCAGCGACTGGCGGCAGGGAAACACCGGGGAGCTGTTTTTT. It is translated as CASSDWRQGNTGELFF. The gene calls are TRBV9 and TRBJ2-2; a weak D match, TRBD1 (5 bases). CDR1 is SGDLS, CDR2 YYNGEE, per germline. The CDR3 is made up of 16 amino acids. Trimming took 3 bases from V and 2 from J, leaving 14 bases between them.

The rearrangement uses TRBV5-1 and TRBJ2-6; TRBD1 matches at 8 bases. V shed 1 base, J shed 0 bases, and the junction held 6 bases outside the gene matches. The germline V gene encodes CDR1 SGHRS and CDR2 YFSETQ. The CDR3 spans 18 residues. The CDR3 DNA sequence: TGCGCCAGCAGCTTGAAGACAGGGGCCCTCTCTGGGGCCAACGTCCTGACTTTC. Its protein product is CASSLKTGALSGANVLTF.

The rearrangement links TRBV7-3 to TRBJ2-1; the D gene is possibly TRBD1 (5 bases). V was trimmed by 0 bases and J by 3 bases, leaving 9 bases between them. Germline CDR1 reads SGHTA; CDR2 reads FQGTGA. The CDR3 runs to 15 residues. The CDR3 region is CASSLTREIYNEQFF. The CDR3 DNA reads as TGTGCCAGCAGCTTAACCAGGGAAATCTACAATGAGCAGTTCTTC.

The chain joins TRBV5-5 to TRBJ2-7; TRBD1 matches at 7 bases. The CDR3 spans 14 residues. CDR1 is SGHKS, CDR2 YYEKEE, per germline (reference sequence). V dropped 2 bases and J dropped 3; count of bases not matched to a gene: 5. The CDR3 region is CASSFGTADYEQYF. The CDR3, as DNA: TGTGCCAGCAGCTTTGGGACAGCTGACTACGAGCAGTACTTC.

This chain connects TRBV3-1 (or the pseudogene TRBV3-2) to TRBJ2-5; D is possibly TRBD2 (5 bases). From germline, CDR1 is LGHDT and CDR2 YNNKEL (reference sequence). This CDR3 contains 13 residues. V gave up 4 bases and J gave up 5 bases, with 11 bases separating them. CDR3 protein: CASSPLAWETQYF. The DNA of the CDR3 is TGTGCCAGCAGCCCCCTAGCTTGGGAGACCCAGTACTTC.

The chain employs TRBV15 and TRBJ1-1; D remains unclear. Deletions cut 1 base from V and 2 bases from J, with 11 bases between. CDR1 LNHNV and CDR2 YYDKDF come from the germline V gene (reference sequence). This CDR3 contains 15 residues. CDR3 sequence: CATSRAARSNTEAFF. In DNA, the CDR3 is TGTGCCACCAGCAGAGCCGCCAGGAGTAACACTGAAGCTTTCTTT.

The CDR3 region is CASSLDRTGELFF. The CDR3 coding sequence is TGTGCCAGCAGCTTAGACCGGACCGGGGAGCTGTTTTTT. J is TRBJ2-2 and V is TRBV11-3; no reliable D call. Germline CDR1 is SGHNT and CDR2 is YENEEA. The CDR3 extends over 13 amino acids. Trimming stripped 0 bases from V and 5 bases from J, with 4 bases between. Variable domain in full (rest from reference TRBV11-3 and TRBJ2-2): EAGVVQSPRYKIIEKKQPVAFWCNPISGHNTLYWYLQNLGQGPELLIRYENEEAVDDSQLPKDRFSAERLKGVDSTLKIQPAELGDSAVYLCASSLDRTGELFFGEGSRLTVL.

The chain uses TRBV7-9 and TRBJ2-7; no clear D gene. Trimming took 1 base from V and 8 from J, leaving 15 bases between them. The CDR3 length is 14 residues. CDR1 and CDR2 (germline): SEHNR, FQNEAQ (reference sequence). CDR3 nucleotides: TGTGCCAGCAGCTTAGGGATGGCAGAATCTAAGCAGTACTTC. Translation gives CASSLGMAESKQYF.

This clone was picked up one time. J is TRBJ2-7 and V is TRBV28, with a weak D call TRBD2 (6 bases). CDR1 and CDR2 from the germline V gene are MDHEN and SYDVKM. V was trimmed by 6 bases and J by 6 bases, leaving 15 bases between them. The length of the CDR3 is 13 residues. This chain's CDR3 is CASRGTSWGEQYF. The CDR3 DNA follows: TGTGCCAGCAGAGGGACTTCATGGGGCGAGCAGTACTTC.

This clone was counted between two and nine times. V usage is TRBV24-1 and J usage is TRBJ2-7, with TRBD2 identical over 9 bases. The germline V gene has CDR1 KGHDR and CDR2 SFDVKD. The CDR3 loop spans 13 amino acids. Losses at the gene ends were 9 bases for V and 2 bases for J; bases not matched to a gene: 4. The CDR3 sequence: CATAGGTPYEQYF. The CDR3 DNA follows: TGTGCCACCGCGGGAGGGACTCCCTACGAGCAGTACTTC.